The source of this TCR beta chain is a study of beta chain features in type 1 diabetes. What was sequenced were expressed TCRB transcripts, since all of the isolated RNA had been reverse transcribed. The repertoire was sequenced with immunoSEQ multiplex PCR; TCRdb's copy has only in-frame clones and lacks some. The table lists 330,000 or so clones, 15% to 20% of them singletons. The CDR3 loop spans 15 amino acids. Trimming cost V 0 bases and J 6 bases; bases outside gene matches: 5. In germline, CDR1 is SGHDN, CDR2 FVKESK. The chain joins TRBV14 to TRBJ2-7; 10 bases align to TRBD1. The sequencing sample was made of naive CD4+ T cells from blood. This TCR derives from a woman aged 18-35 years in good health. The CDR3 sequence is CASSQEGTGDLEQYF. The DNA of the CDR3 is TGTGCCAGCAGCCAAGAGGGGACAGGGGATCTCGAGCAGTACTTC.